The 30 T cell receptor beta chains below all came from one sample that was sequenced in a study of cytomegalovirus exposure and HLA in healthy donors. Both 60 Vbeta primers and 13 Jbeta primers went into the PCR. Profiled with immunoSEQ multiplex PCR; TCRdb holds only in-frame clones, not every one. Its table lists 150,000 to 200,000 clones. The source material was PBMCs. The receptor set was obtained from a boy between 10 and 17 years old in good health and CMV-seronegative.

The chain joins TRBV5-6 to TRBJ1-6; D is perhaps TRBD1 (6 bases). Germline loops: CDR1 SGHDT, CDR2 YYEEEE. Trimming stripped 0 bases from V and 6 bases from J, with 13 bases between. The CDR3 runs 16 residues. The DNA of the CDR3 is TGTGCCAGCAGCTTGGCGGCGGGAGGGGGTAATTCACCCCTCCACTTT. Residues: CASSLAAGGGNSPLHF.

The rearrangement links TRBV13 to TRBJ1-5; 8 bases match TRBD1. Germline V gene data show CDR1 as PRHDT and CDR2 as FYEKMQ (reference sequence). With V trimmed by 5 bases and J by 5 bases, 8 bases remained unmatched. This CDR3 is 15 amino acids long. CDR3 nucleotide sequence: TGTGCCAGCAGCGAAGGTGGACAGGGAGATCAGCCCCAGCATTTT. Translation: CASSEGGQGDQPQHF. Using reference TRBV13 and TRBJ1-5 for the parts outside the CDR3, the full variable domain is AAGVIQSPRHLIKEKRETATLKCYPIPRHDTVYWYQQGPGQDPQFLISFYEKMQSDKGSIPDRFSAQQFSDYHSELNMSSLELGDSALYFCASSEGGQGDQPQHFGDGTRLSIL.

The chain joins TRBV6-6 to TRBJ2-5; D remains unclear. Germline V lookup: CDR1 MNHNY, CDR2 SVGAGI (reference sequence). The V and J ends lost 5 bases and 1 base respectively, with 14 bases between them. The CDR3 extends over 15 amino acids. This CDR3 reads CASSRITEFQETQYF. The CDR3 nucleotides read TGTGCCAGCAGTCGGATCACAGAGTTCCAAGAGACCCAGTACTTC.

The chain employs TRBV5-4 and TRBJ1-1; D call uncertain. The CDR3 is made up of 14 amino acids. Germline values: CDR1 SGHNT, CDR2 YYREEE (reference sequence). V was trimmed by 4 bases and J by 2 bases, leaving 12 bases between them. DNA for the CDR3: TGTGCCAGCAGCGACGCCAGGCATAACACTGAAGCTTTCTTT. Protein product: CASSDARHNTEAFF.

The CDR3 coding sequence is TGTGCCAGTAGTGGGCTCCCGGGAGGCACTGAAGCTTTCTTT. Translating it yields CASSGLPGGTEAFF. V usage is TRBV19 and J usage is TRBJ1-1; D ambiguous. This CDR3 region has 14 residues. Deletions cut 5 bases from V and 4 bases from J, with 14 bases between. Germline V gene lookup returns CDR1 LNHDA and CDR2 SQIVND (reference sequence).

The chain links TRBV19 to TRBJ1-2; TRBD1 aligns across 12 bases. This CDR3 contains 17 residues. J was trimmed by 0 bases and V by 6 bases; bases with no gene match: 8. Germline CDR1 LNHDA, CDR2 SQIVND (reference sequence). CDR3 nucleotide sequence: TGTGCCAGTAGAAGGGGACAGGGGGCTCCCGCTAACTATGGCTACACCTTC. Translation: CASRRGQGAPANYGYTF.

The chain carries TRBV6-6 and TRBJ2-1; D may be TRBD1 (5 bases). Germline-derived CDR1 and CDR2 are MNHNY and SVGAGI (reference sequence). V lost 2 bases to trimming and J lost 3 bases, with 5 bases between them. The CDR3 has 13 residues. CDR3 sequence (DNA): TGTGCCAGCAGTTACCAGGGCTACAATGAGCAGTTCTTC. It yields the protein CASSYQGYNEQFF.

The V gene is TRBV4-1, the J gene TRBJ2-1, with a weak D call TRBD2 (7 bases). The CDR3 covers 19 residues. V dropped 3 bases and J dropped 7 bases, with 28 bases sitting between them. CDR1 is MGHRA and CDR2 is YSYEKL in the germline V gene. CDR3: CASSQGLIRRGGRSNEQFF. In nucleotides, the CDR3 is TGCGCCAGCAGCCAGGGTTTGATTAGGAGGGGGGGCCGTTCGAATGAGCAGTTCTTC.

V and J are TRBV5-6 and TRBJ2-7, with D possibly being TRBD1 (6 bases). This CDR3 spans 15 amino acids. Germline V lookup: CDR1 SGHDT, CDR2 YYEEEE. V was pared by 4 bases and J by 5 bases, with 19 bases between. The CDR3 protein is CASSRVQGIAHEQYF. Written as DNA, the CDR3 is TGTGCCAGCAGCCGCGTGCAGGGGATTGCCCACGAGCAGTACTTC.

The chain employs TRBV5-6 and TRBJ2-5; D gene ambiguous. The J call may be incorrect, as the DNA end agrees better with TRBJ2-7. Germline loops: CDR1 SGHDT, CDR2 YYEEEE. The CDR3 spans 13 residues. The CDR3 region is CASSLVTRYEQYF. The CDR3 DNA follows: TGTGCCAGCAGCTTGGTGACAAGGTACGAGCAGTACTTC.

This chain uses TRBV5-1 with TRBJ2-2; D is possibly TRBD2 (5 bases). The CDR3 runs to 13 residues. Per germline, CDR1 SGHRS and CDR2 YFSETQ. Trimming removed 0 bases at V and 7 bases at J, with 7 bases between. CDR3 residues: CASSLAGNGELFF. DNA for the CDR3: TGCGCCAGCAGCTTGGCCGGGAACGGGGAGCTGTTTTTT.

The gene calls are TRBV27 and TRBJ2-7; 7 bases are a match to TRBD1. The CDR3 loop spans 14 amino acids. Trimming removed 4 bases from V and 0 bases from J; junction bases left unmatched: 3. Germline V lookup: CDR1 MNHEY, CDR2 SMNVEV (reference sequence). The CDR3 region is CASSSQGSSYEQYF. CDR3 coding DNA: TGTGCCAGCAGTTCACAGGGGAGCTCCTACGAGCAGTACTTC.

The chain is built from TRBV6-1 and TRBJ2-5; 8 positions agree with TRBD2. There are 14 residues in the CDR3. Trimming cost V 7 bases and J 0 bases; bases outside gene matches: 4. Germline loops: CDR1 MNHNS, CDR2 SASEGT. The CDR3: CASMKRGYQETQYF. The CDR3 region has the DNA TGTGCCAGCATGAAGCGGGGGTACCAAGAGACCCAGTACTTC.

For the CDR3, the DNA is TGTGCCAGCAGCGGCTGGCCTAGCGGGGAGAAAGAGACCCAGTACTTC. It translates to CASSGWPSGEKETQYF. The rearrangement uses TRBV5-4 and TRBJ2-5; 9 bases align to TRBD2. V was pared by 4 bases and J by 3 bases, with 10 bases of the junction left unmatched. The CDR3 consists of 16 residues. Germline assignment: CDR1 SGHNT and CDR2 YYREEE (reference sequence).

The rearrangement uses TRBV27 and TRBJ2-7; 9 bases map to TRBD1. CDR1 and CDR2 (germline): MNHEY, SMNVEV (reference sequence). After removal of 4 bases from V and 7 bases from J, the junction contained 11 bases not matched to a gene. This CDR3 comprises 15 residues. The CDR3 sequence is CASSSAGTGLGEQYF. CDR3 DNA: TGTGCCAGCAGTTCTGCCGGGACAGGGTTGGGGGAGCAGTACTTC.

The chain recombines TRBV4-1 with TRBJ2-1; TRBD1 matches at 10 bases. CDR1 and CDR2 from the germline V gene are MGHRA and YSYEKL. The CDR3 sequence is 13 residues long. The J segment lost 4 bases and the V segment lost 11 bases, leaving 5 bases of the junction unmatched. CDR3 residues: CAPRQGAYNEQFF. The CDR3 nucleotides are TGCGCCCCCCGACAGGGGGCTTACAATGAGCAGTTCTTC.

The chain is built from TRBV5-1 and TRBJ1-2, with D hard to call. CDR3 length: 16 residues. V shed 1 base and J shed 2 bases, with 15 bases lying between them. Germline V gives CDR1 SGHRS, CDR2 YFSETQ. The chain's CDR3 is CASSLLPETSNYGYTF. The CDR3 coding sequence is TGCGCCAGCAGCTTGCTTCCGGAGACTTCAAACTATGGCTACACCTTC.

The rearrangement joins TRBV6-5 to TRBJ2-1, with 7 bases aligning to TRBD1. CDR3 length: 14 residues. Germline V CDR1 and CDR2: MNHEY, SVGAGI. Unmatched junction bases numbered 1, after V lost 5 bases and J lost 0 bases. CDR3 in amino acids: CASSAGGSYNEQFF. The DNA of the CDR3 is TGTGCCAGCAGTGCAGGGGGCTCCTACAATGAGCAGTTCTTC.

The rearrangement joins TRBV6-1 to TRBJ2-7; weak D call: TRBD2 (5 bases). The V gene's germline CDR1 is MNHNS and CDR2 SASEGT. With 5 bases removed from V and 2 bases from J, the gap between germline ends came to 13 bases. This CDR3 comprises 14 residues. CDR3 in amino acids: CASSKRETPYEQYF. As DNA, the CDR3 is TGTGCCAGCAGTAAAAGGGAGACCCCCTACGAGCAGTACTTC.

The V gene is TRBV9, the J gene TRBJ1-4, with D possibly TRBD1 on 6 matching bases. Trimming removed 3 bases from V and 8 bases from J, with 23 bases in between. The CDR3 length is 17 residues. The germline CDR1 and CDR2 sequences are SGDLS and YYNGEE. In DNA, the CDR3 is TGTGCCAGCAGCGCCGAAAACCTGGGGGCGTCTGGAGAAAAACTGTTTTTT. Translating gives CASSAENLGASGEKLFF.

The CDR3 sequence: CASSLSRGLTEAFF. The CDR3, as DNA: TGTGCCAGCAGTCTCTCAAGGGGGCTCACTGAAGCTTTCTTT. V is TRBV27 and J is TRBJ1-1; 7 positions agree with TRBD1. V lost 5 bases to trimming and J lost 4 bases; unmatched junction nucleotides: 7. Germline CDR1 MNHEY, CDR2 SMNVEV (reference sequence). The CDR3 runs 14 residues.

This chain joins TRBV7-8 and TRBJ2-1, with a tentative D call TRBD1 (5 bases). V lost 2 bases and J 5 bases, leaving 10 bases between the germline ends. From germline, CDR1 is SGHVS and CDR2 FQNEAQ. The CDR3 runs 14 residues. CDR3 region: CASSLPDKDNEQFF. DNA for the CDR3: TGTGCCAGCAGCTTACCGGACAAAGACAATGAGCAGTTCTTC.

The rearrangement links TRBV9 to TRBJ2-1; D is possibly TRBD2 (6 bases). Germline V gives CDR1 SGDLS, CDR2 YYNGEE. This CDR3 has 15 residues. Trimming removed 0 bases from V and 5 bases from J, with 12 bases in between. DNA of the CDR3: TGTGCCAGCAGCGTAGGTTGGGGCGGGAACAATGAGCAGTTCTTC. Its translation is CASSVGWGGNNEQFF.

The rearrangement joins TRBV28 to TRBJ1-2, with TRBD1 as a possible D gene (5 bases). Per germline, CDR1 MDHEN and CDR2 SYDVKM. This CDR3 region has 12 residues. The V end was cut by 7 bases, the J end by 4 bases, with 10 bases between. The chain's CDR3 is CASTTGVYGYTF. The CDR3 coding sequence is TGTGCCAGCACTACGGGGGTCTATGGCTACACCTTC.

The chain has TRBV7-2 and TRBJ1-5; no reliable D call. Germline V CDR1 and CDR2: SGHTA, FQGNSA. This CDR3 has 13 amino acids. V dropped 5 bases and J dropped 6 bases, with 11 bases sitting between them. CDR3 region: CASSLRGGQPQHF. The CDR3 nucleotides read TGTGCCAGCAGCCTACGCGGCGGTCAGCCCCAGCATTTT.

The CDR3 nucleotides read TGTGCCAGCAGTGTGGGACAGGGGACTTACAATGAGCAGTTCTTC. Translation: CASSVGQGTYNEQFF. The rearrangement links TRBV2 to TRBJ2-1; 10 bases match TRBD1. This CDR3 contains 15 residues. Germline CDR1 reads SNHLY; CDR2 reads FYNNEI. V shed 4 bases, J shed 4 bases, and the junction held 4 bases outside the gene matches.

The rearrangement links TRBV7-3 to TRBJ2-1; 7 bases are shared with TRBD2. V gave up 4 bases and J gave up 4 bases; unmatched junction bases: 1. The CDR3 runs to 13 residues. Germline lookup yields CDR1 SGHTA and CDR2 FQGTGA. CDR3 DNA sequence: TGTGCCAGCAGCTATAGCGGGTACAATGAGCAGTTCTTC. The encoded protein is CASSYSGYNEQFF.

V gene TRBV4-1 combines with J gene TRBJ1-5; TRBD1 might be the D (6 bases). Looked up from germline, CDR1 is MGHRA and CDR2 is YSYEKL. The V end was cut by 3 bases, the J end by 0 bases, with 27 bases between. This CDR3 has 21 residues. The DNA for the CDR3 is TGCGCCAGCAGCCATCCCATCGGGCAGGGAGGGGGGGGGTATAGCAATCAGCCCCAGCATTTT. This codes for CASSHPIGQGGGGYSNQPQHF.

The chain combines TRBV6-5 with TRBJ1-2, with D possibly TRBD1 on 6 matching bases. Looked up from germline, CDR1 is MNHEY and CDR2 is SVGAGI. This CDR3 comprises 15 residues. The V end lost 6 bases, the J end lost 1 base, and 15 bases lay between the germline ends. CDR3 sequence: CASSPPGGGNYGYTF. The CDR3 coding sequence is TGTGCCAGCAGCCCTCCGGGGGGCGGTAACTATGGCTACACCTTC.

The chain combines TRBV29-1 with TRBJ1-5, with TRBD1 matching over 7 bases. Germline CDR1 reads SQVTM; CDR2 reads ANQGSEA. The CDR3 length is 13 residues. The V gene end was trimmed by 6 bases and the J gene end by 2 bases; junction bases not matched to a gene: 4. As DNA, the CDR3 is TGCAGCGTAGGTACAGGGGGCAATCAGCCCCAGCATTTT. Translating it yields CSVGTGGNQPQHF.